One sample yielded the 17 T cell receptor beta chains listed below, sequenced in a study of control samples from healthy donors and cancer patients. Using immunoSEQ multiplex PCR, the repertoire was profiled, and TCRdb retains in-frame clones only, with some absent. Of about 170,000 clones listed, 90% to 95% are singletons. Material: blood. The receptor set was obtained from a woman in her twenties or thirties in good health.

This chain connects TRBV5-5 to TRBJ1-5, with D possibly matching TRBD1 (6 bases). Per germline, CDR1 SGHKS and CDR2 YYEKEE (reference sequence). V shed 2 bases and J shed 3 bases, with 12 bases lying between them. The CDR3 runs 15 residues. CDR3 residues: CASSFTGWDNQPQHF. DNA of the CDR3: TGTGCCAGCAGCTTCACAGGGTGGGACAATCAGCCCCAGCATTTT.

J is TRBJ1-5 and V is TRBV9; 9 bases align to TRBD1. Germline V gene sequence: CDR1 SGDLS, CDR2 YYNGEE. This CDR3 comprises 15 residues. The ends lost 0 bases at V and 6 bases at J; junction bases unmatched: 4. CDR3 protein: CASSVGTGDSQPQHF. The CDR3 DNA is TGTGCCAGCAGCGTAGGGACAGGGGATAGTCAGCCCCAGCATTTT.

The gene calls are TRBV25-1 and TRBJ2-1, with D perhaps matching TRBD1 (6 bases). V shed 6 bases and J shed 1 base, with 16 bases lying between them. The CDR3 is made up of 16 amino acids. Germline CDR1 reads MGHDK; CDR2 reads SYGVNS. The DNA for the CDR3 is TGTGCCAGCAGCAGGGGTCTGCGGACTTCCTACAATGAGCAGTTCTTC. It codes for CASSRGLRTSYNEQFF.

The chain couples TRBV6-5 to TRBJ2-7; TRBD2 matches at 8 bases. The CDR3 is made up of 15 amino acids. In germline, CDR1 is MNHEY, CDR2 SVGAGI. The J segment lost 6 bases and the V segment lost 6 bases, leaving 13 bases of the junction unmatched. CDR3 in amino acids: CASSGGGGPFAEQYF. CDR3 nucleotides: TGTGCCAGCAGCGGGGGCGGGGGGCCTTTCGCCGAGCAGTACTTC.

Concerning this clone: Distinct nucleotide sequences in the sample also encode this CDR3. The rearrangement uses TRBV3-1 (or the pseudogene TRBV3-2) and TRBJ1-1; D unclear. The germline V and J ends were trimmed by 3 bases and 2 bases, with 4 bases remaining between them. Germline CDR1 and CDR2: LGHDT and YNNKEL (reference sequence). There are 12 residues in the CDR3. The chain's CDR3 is CASSQANTEAFF. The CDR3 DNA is TGTGCCAGCAGCCAGGCCAACACTGAAGCTTTCTTT.

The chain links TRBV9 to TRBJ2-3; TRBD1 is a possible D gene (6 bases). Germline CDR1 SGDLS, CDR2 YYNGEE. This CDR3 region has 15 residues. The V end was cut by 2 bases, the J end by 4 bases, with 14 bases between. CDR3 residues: CASSVGQGRSDTQYF. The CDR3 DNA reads TGTGCCAGCAGCGTGGGGCAGGGGCGGTCAGATACGCAGTATTTT.

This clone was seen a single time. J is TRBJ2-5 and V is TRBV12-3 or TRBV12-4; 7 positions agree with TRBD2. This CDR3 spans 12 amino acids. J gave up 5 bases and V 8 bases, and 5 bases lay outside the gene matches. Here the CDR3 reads CASGREGETQYF. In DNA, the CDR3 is TGTGCCAGCGGCAGGGAGGGGGAGACCCAGTACTTC.

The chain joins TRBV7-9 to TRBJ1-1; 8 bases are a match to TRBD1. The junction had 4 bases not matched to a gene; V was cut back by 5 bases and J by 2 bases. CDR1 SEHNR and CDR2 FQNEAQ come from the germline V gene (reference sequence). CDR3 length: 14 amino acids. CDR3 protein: CASSIQGGNTEAFF. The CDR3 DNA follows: TGTGCCAGCAGCATACAGGGGGGAAACACTGAAGCTTTCTTT.

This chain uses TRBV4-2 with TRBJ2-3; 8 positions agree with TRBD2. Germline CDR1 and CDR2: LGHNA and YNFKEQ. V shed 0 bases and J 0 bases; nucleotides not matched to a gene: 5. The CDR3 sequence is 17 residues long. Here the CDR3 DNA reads TGTGCCAGCAGCCAAGATGGAGTAGCGGGGAGCACAGATACGCAGTATTTT. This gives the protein CASSQDGVAGSTDTQYF.

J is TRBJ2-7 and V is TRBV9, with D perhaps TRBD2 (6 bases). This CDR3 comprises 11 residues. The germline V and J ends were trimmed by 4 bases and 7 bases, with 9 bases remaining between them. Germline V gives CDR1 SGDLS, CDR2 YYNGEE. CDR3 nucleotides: TGTGCCAGCAGCCCGGGGACTGAGCAGTACTTC. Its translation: CASSPGTEQYF.

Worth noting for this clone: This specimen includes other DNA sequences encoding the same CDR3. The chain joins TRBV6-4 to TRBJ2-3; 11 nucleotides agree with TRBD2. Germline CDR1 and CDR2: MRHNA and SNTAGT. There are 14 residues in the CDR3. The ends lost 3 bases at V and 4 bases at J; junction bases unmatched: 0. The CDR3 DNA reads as TGTGCCAGCAGTGAACTAGCGGGGGCAGATACGCAGTATTTT. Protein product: CASSELAGADTQYF.

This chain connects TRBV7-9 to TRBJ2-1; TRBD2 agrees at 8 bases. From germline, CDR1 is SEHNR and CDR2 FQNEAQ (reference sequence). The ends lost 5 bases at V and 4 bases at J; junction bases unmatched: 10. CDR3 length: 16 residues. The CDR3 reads CASSLRAGAGYNEQFF. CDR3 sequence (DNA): TGTGCCAGCAGCCTTCGAGCGGGAGCGGGATACAATGAGCAGTTCTTC.

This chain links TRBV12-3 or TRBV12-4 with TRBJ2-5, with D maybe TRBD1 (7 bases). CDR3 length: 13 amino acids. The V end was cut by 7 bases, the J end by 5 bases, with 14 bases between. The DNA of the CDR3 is TGTGCCAGCAACCCACAGGGGAGGGAGACCCAGTACTTC. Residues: CASNPQGRETQYF.

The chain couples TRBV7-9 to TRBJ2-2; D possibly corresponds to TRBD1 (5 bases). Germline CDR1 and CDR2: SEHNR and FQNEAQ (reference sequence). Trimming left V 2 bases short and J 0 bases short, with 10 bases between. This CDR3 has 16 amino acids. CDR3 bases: TGTGCCAGCAGCTTATTAGGGGCCTCGAACACCGGGGAGCTGTTTTTT. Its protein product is CASSLLGASNTGELFF.

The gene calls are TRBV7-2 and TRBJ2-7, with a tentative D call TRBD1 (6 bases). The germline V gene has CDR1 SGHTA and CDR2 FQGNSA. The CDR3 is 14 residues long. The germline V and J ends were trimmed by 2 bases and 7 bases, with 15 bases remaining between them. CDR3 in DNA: TGTGCCAGCAGCTTAATCTGGGACACCCAAGAGCAGTACTTC. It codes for CASSLIWDTQEQYF.

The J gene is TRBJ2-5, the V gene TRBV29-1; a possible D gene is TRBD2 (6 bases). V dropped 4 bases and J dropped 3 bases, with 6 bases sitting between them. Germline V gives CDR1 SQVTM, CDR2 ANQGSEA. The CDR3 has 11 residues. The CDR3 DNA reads TGCAGCGTTGGGGGGGAAGAGACCCAGTACTTC. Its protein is CSVGGEETQYF.

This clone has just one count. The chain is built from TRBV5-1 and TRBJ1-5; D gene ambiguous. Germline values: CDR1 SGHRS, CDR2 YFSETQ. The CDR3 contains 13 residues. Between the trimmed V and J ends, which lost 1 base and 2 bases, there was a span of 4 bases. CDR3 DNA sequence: TGCGCCAGCAGCTTGCAGGGCAATCAGCCCCAGCATTTT. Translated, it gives CASSLQGNQPQHF.